Reported below is one T cell receptor beta chain. The antigen remains undetermined. Vbeta (60) and Jbeta (13) primers were used in the PCR. Clones were read by immunoSEQ multiplex PCR, and TCRdb kept only the in-frame ones, dropping some. The sample lists 100,000 to 150,000 clones, around 80% occurring once. Donors were nominally healthy when sampled, though unrecorded immune exposures were likely. Germline V gene sequence: CDR1 SGHNT, CDR2 YYREEE (reference sequence). The CDR3 contains 15 residues. The trim removed 4 bases at V and 1 base at J, leaving 6 bases unmatched. This record belongs to a study of cytomegalovirus exposure and HLA in healthy donors. General study points: Across all donors, roughly uniform sequencing depth was an assumption of the presence/absence analyses. Most TCR sequences showed up rarely, but some public TCRs showed up in many donors. In an earlier analysis, most TCR beta V segments were productive about 87% or about 30% of the time.

This clonotype was obtained from a woman between 18 and 29 years old in good health and CMV-seropositive. The chain joins TRBV5-4 to TRBJ2-3, with TRBD1 matching 7 bases. Sequenced: PBMCs. The CDR3 is CASSGRQGGTDTQYF. CDR3 DNA: TGTGCCAGCAGCGGGAGACAGGGAGGCACAGATACGCAGTATTTT.